This TCR beta chain was observed in a study of blood T cell repertoires in COVID-19. The CDR3 extends over 14 amino acids. J was trimmed by 5 bases and V by 3 bases; bases with no gene match: 6. Germline CDR1 SGHNT, CDR2 YYREEE (reference sequence). Clones were sequenced by immunoSEQ multiplex PCR, and TCRdb holds only the in-frame ones, with some missing. Here the sample spans about 210,000 clones, 88% being singletons. The V gene is TRBV5-4, the J gene TRBJ2-5; 8 nucleotides match TRBD2. The sequence was collected from a man between 65 and 85 years old with acute or convalescent COVID-19. Sequencing was carried out using peripheral blood. The CDR3 DNA sequence: TGTGCCAGCAGCTCCAGCGGGAGCGCGGAGACCCAGTACTTC. Amino acid sequence: CASSSSGSAETQYF. Full variable domain (outside the CDR3, taken from reference TRBV5-4 and TRBJ2-5): ETGVTQSPTHLIKTRGQQVTLRCSSQSGHNTVSWYQQALGQGPQFIFQYYREEENGRGNFPPRFSGLQFPNYSSELNVNALELDDSALYLCASSSSGSAETQYFGPGTRLLVL.